This TCR beta chain appears in the sequencing data of a study of blood T cell repertoires in COVID-19. About the research overall: Researchers got acute and convalescent COVID-19 samples from the United States, Italy and Spain. PBMCs, B-cell-depleted T cells, or T cells provided the cDNA or gDNA that made up the material.

Per the germline V gene, CDR1 is MNHEY and CDR2 is SMNVEV (reference sequence). V was clipped by 0 bases and J by 6 bases, with 12 bases between them. The CDR3 runs to 16 residues. Original processing methods: Estimation of nucleated cell counts relied on the amplification of reference gene primers. TCRdb's table, derived via immunoSEQ multiplex PCR, lists solely in-frame clones and lacks some. V, J and clone size were drawn from that table, and D and trimming were deduced from the DNA. This sample carries about 150,000 clones, 65% to 85% of them seen once, and the ten largest clones take more than 3%.

Sequenced material: peripheral blood. The chain employs TRBV27 and TRBJ1-6; D unclear. The receptor was derived from a woman of 80 years or more with acute or convalescent COVID-19. As DNA, the CDR3 is TGTGCCAGCAGTTTATCGGGCGTGAGTTTTAATTCACCCCTCCACTTT. It yields the protein CASSLSGVSFNSPLHF.